Shown below are 28 T cell receptor beta chains from a single sample sequenced in a study of shared clonotypes between healthy human individuals. Repertoires were generated with immunoSEQ multiplex PCR, while TCRdb's copy carries only in-frame clones and drops some. Seen here are roughly 1,500,000 clones, approximately 98% observed once, and the top ten hold around 0.47%. Sequenced input: naive CD4+ T cells sorted from blood. Regarding subset: CD45RA+ positively selected. The receptors here all came from a man aged 30 to 39 in good health.

J is TRBJ2-5 and V is TRBV7-2, with 10 nucleotides matching TRBD2. Germline CDR1 SGHTA, CDR2 FQGNSA. After removal of 5 bases from V and 4 bases from J, the junction contained 10 bases not matched to a gene. The CDR3 length is 16 residues. The CDR3 loop is CASSPLASGSLETQYF. CDR3 DNA sequence: TGTGCCAGCAGCCCCCTCGCTAGCGGGAGTCTAGAGACCCAGTACTTC.

The chain couples TRBV7-9 to TRBJ1-3; the match to TRBD1 covers 7 bases. This CDR3 region has 19 residues. Per germline, CDR1 SEHNR and CDR2 FQNEAQ (reference sequence). Trimming removed 4 bases from V and 4 bases from J; junction bases left unmatched: 19. Here the CDR3 reads CASSSETGPGRAIGNTIYF. The CDR3 nucleotides are TGTGCCAGCAGCTCCGAGACAGGGCCCGGTCGAGCTATAGGAAACACCATATATTTT.

The V and J genes are TRBV7-2 and TRBJ2-3; 10 positions match TRBD2. The ends lost 7 bases at V and 2 bases at J; junction bases unmatched: 6. Germline V gene lookup returns CDR1 SGHTA and CDR2 FQGNSA. The CDR3 has 15 residues. CDR3 in amino acids: CASNPLAGYTDTQYF. The CDR3 bases are TGTGCCAGCAACCCACTAGCGGGATACACAGATACGCAGTATTTT.

The V and J genes are TRBV5-4 and TRBJ2-3; D is unclear. Trimming removed 0 bases at V and 1 base at J, with 12 bases between. This CDR3 is 16 amino acids long. Germline lookup yields CDR1 SGHNT and CDR2 YYREEE (reference sequence). The CDR3 nucleotides are TGTGCCAGCAGCTTGGCGAAGACTGAACGCACAGATACGCAGTATTTT. Its translation is CASSLAKTERTDTQYF. Drawing the rest from reference TRBV5-4 and TRBJ2-3, the complete variable domain is ETGVTQSPTHLIKTRGQQVTLRCSSQSGHNTVSWYQQALGQGPQFIFQYYREEENGRGNFPPRFSGLQFPNYSSELNVNALELDDSALYLCASSLAKTERTDTQYFGPGTRLTVL.

V usage is TRBV2 and J usage is TRBJ2-7; 9 bases are a match to TRBD1. CDR1 and CDR2 from the germline V gene are SNHLY and FYNNEI. The CDR3 totals 14 residues. V gave up 4 bases and J gave up 8 bases; unmatched junction bases: 9. The CDR3 sequence: CASSADRGLFKQYF. The DNA for the CDR3 is TGTGCCAGCAGTGCGGACAGGGGACTTTTTAAGCAGTACTTC.

This clone was recorded once. V gene TRBV28 combines with J gene TRBJ2-1; unclear D gene. Germline CDR1 is MDHEN and CDR2 is SYDVKM. Trimming left V 3 bases short and J 4 bases short, with 10 bases between. The CDR3 length is 14 residues. The CDR3 DNA follows: TGTGCCAGCAGTTTTGGCGGCACTTACAATGAGCAGTTCTTC. This gives the protein CASSFGGTYNEQFF.

This chain uses TRBV7-6 with TRBJ2-5, with TRBD2 matching 12 bases. The trim removed 5 bases at V and 5 bases at J, leaving 12 bases unmatched. The CDR3 sequence is 17 residues long. The germline V gene encodes CDR1 SGHVS and CDR2 FNYEAQ. The CDR3 loop reads CASSPTSGRVARETQYF. CDR3 nucleotides: TGTGCCAGCAGCCCGACTAGCGGGAGAGTTGCCCGGGAGACCCAGTACTTC.

The chain links TRBV13 to TRBJ2-5; the match to TRBD1 covers 9 bases. The CDR3 has 14 amino acids. Germline lookup yields CDR1 PRHDT and CDR2 FYEKMQ (reference sequence). Trimming at V came to 6 bases and at J to 2 bases, leaving 4 bases not matched to a gene. The CDR3 region is CASRGQGLQETQYF. In DNA, the CDR3 is TGTGCCAGCAGGGGACAGGGACTTCAAGAGACCCAGTACTTC.

The chain combines TRBV9 with TRBJ2-1, with 16 bases fitting TRBD2. Germline CDR1 SGDLS, CDR2 YYNGEE. V dropped 3 bases and J dropped 6; count of bases not matched to a gene: 3. The CDR3 runs to 16 residues. The DNA of the CDR3 is TGTGCCAGCAGCGCTGGGACTAGCGGGAGGGCCAATGAGCAGTTCTTC. Encoded protein: CASSAGTSGRANEQFF. Full variable domain (missing parts from reference TRBV9 and TRBJ2-1): DSGVTQTPKHLITATGQRVTLRCSPRSGDLSVYWYQQSLDQGLQFLIQYYNGEERAKGNILERFSAQQFPDLHSELNLSSLELGDSALYFCASSAGTSGRANEQFFGPGTRLTVL.

This clone was counted once. The rearrangement uses TRBV25-1 and TRBJ2-7, with 12 bases identical to TRBD2. V shed 2 bases and J 6 bases; nucleotides not matched to a gene: 14. The germline gives CDR1 MGHDK, CDR2 SYGVNS. There are 18 residues in the CDR3. The CDR3 protein is CASSEHASGRAGGSEQYF. The CDR3 DNA reads as TGTGCCAGCAGTGAACATGCTAGCGGGAGGGCCGGAGGCTCCGAGCAGTACTTC.

The chain recombines TRBV27 with TRBJ2-5, with D unclear. Germline V lookup: CDR1 MNHEY, CDR2 SMNVEV (reference sequence). Trimming shortened V by 8 bases and J by 5 bases, and 12 bases separated the two germline ends. The CDR3 is made up of 12 amino acids. In nucleotides, the CDR3 is TGTGCCAGCCGTGGGATAGGGGAGACCCAGTACTTC. Translated: CASRGIGETQYF.

This sequence joins TRBV18 and TRBJ2-5; D is possibly TRBD2 (5 bases). Per germline, CDR1 KGHSH and CDR2 LQKENI. This CDR3 is built from 15 residues. V lost 3 bases to trimming and J lost 2 bases, with 13 bases between them. In DNA, the CDR3 is TGTGCCAGCTCACCCGGAGCGGTAGATCAAGAGACCCAGTACTTC. This sequence encodes CASSPGAVDQETQYF.

V gene TRBV7-9 combines with J gene TRBJ2-2, with D possibly matching TRBD2 (5 bases). This CDR3 contains 15 residues. Germline CDR1 is SEHNR and CDR2 is FQNEAQ (reference sequence). V shed 5 bases and J shed 0 bases, with 10 bases lying between them. CDR3 region: CASSRWTANTGELFF. CDR3 nucleotide sequence: TGTGCCAGCAGCAGGTGGACTGCGAACACCGGGGAGCTGTTTTTT.

The chain's CDR3 is CASSLQGRRGTEAFF. DNA for the CDR3: TGTGCCAGCAGCTTGCAGGGGCGACGTGGCACTGAAGCTTTCTTT. The chain joins TRBV7-8 to TRBJ1-1, with D possibly TRBD1 on 6 matching bases. V was pared by 3 bases and J by 4 bases, with 15 bases between. Germline assignment: CDR1 SGHVS and CDR2 FQNEAQ. The CDR3 loop spans 15 amino acids.

Of note for this clone: The sample carries other DNA sequences with the same CDR3. The chain carries TRBV6-5 and TRBJ2-7; tentative D call: TRBD2 (5 bases). From germline, CDR1 is MNHEY and CDR2 SVGAGI. This CDR3 has 13 amino acids. V was clipped by 2 bases and J by 6 bases, with 11 bases between them. The DNA for the CDR3 is TGTGCCAGCAGTTACGGGCTAGCTGGCGAGCAGTACTTC. This sequence encodes CASSYGLAGEQYF.

The V and J genes are TRBV29-1 and TRBJ2-2; 7 nucleotides align to TRBD1. J lost 5 bases, V lost 8 bases, and 8 bases had no gene match. Looked up from germline, CDR1 is SQVTM and CDR2 is ANQGSEA. CDR3 size: 13 residues. CDR3 amino acids: CSIRQGLTGELFF. The CDR3 DNA reads TGCAGCATTCGACAGGGCTTGACCGGGGAGCTGTTTTTT.

The J gene is TRBJ2-5, the V gene TRBV10-3; D possibly corresponds to TRBD2 (6 bases). Between the trimmed V and J ends, which lost 10 bases and 2 bases, there was a span of 17 bases. The CDR3 contains 14 residues. Per germline, CDR1 ENHRY and CDR2 SYGVKD. CDR3 amino acids: CATNTGTPQETQYF. DNA of the CDR3: TGTGCCACGAATACCGGGACTCCACAAGAGACCCAGTACTTC.

V and J are TRBV5-1 and TRBJ1-5; D gene unclear. The CDR3 covers 18 residues. Germline CDR1 is SGHRS and CDR2 is YFSETQ. V was cut by 1 base and J by 1 base, with 18 bases left in between. The CDR3 region has the DNA TGCGCCAGCAGCTTGTGGAGGGATTTGTCTCTGAGCAATCAGCCCCAGCATTTT. Residues: CASSLWRDLSLSNQPQHF.

V usage is TRBV4-1 and J usage is TRBJ2-7; D remains unclear. This CDR3 spans 12 amino acids. Germline V gene sequence: CDR1 MGHRA, CDR2 YSYEKL. The V end was cut by 1 base, the J end by 4 bases, with 5 bases between. This CDR3 reads CASSQGGYEQYF. The CDR3 DNA follows: TGCGCCAGCAGCCAAGGGGGATACGAGCAGTACTTC.

This sequence joins TRBV6-5 and TRBJ2-1; D is uncertain. The germline CDR1 and CDR2 sequences are MNHEY and SVGAGI. V lost 7 bases, J lost 0 bases, and 10 bases lay in between. CDR3 size: 14 residues. As DNA, the CDR3 is TGTGCCAGCAACGTTTTAGGCTCCTACAATGAGCAGTTCTTC. It encodes CASNVLGSYNEQFF.

The chain employs TRBV6-6 and TRBJ2-1; possible D gene TRBD1, 6 bases. The germline CDR1 and CDR2 sequences are MNHNY and SVGAGI (reference sequence). This CDR3 has 13 amino acids. Trimming left V 5 bases short and J 9 bases short, with 14 bases between. CDR3 DNA: TGTGCCAGCAGTCCACAGGGATTGGGTGAGCAGTTCTTC. Translating gives CASSPQGLGEQFF.

The rearrangement joins TRBV9 to TRBJ2-2; D gene ambiguous. V was cut by 3 bases and J by 4 bases, with 10 bases left in between. The length of the CDR3 is 14 residues. Germline CDR1 is SGDLS and CDR2 is YYNGEE. The CDR3 sequence: CASSETIRTGELFF. The CDR3 DNA reads as TGTGCCAGCAGCGAAACTATCCGCACCGGGGAGCTGTTTTTT.

This chain joins TRBV19 and TRBJ1-5; weak D call: TRBD1 (5 bases). V lost 3 bases and J lost 1, with 10 bases in between. The CDR3 loop spans 15 amino acids. The germline V gene encodes CDR1 LNHDA and CDR2 SQIVND (reference sequence). The CDR3 nucleotides read TGTGCCAGTAGTATCCAGGGTAAAAGCAATCAGCCCCAGCATTTT. Translating it yields CASSIQGKSNQPQHF.

As to this clone: Other DNA sequences in this specimen translate into the identical CDR3. The rearrangement uses TRBV4-3 and TRBJ2-7; TRBD1 aligns across 7 bases. The CDR3 is made up of 13 amino acids. The V gene's germline CDR1 is LGHNA and CDR2 YSLEER. Trimming removed 3 bases from V and 3 bases from J; junction bases left unmatched: 2. The DNA for the CDR3 is TGCGCCAGCAGCCAGGACAGGCGCTACGAGCAGTACTTC. This gives the protein CASSQDRRYEQYF.

The rearrangement links TRBV4-2 to TRBJ2-5; D is ambiguous. The V end lost 4 bases, the J end lost 2 bases, and 14 bases lay between the germline ends. Germline-derived CDR1 and CDR2 are LGHNA and YNFKEQ. The CDR3 is 15 amino acids. As DNA, the CDR3 is TGTGCCAGCAGCCGCGTGACTCCCAAGCAAGAGACCCAGTACTTC. Translating it yields CASSRVTPKQETQYF.

This rearrangement joins TRBV7-6 to TRBJ2-2; 10 nucleotides line up with TRBD2. Per germline, CDR1 SGHVS and CDR2 FNYEAQ. V lost 1 base to trimming and J lost 4 bases; unmatched junction nucleotides: 6. This CDR3 has 17 amino acids. The chain's CDR3 is CASSLEVAGGLTGELFF. DNA for the CDR3: TGTGCCAGCAGCTTAGAGGTAGCGGGAGGACTCACCGGGGAGCTGTTTTTT.

With respect to this clone: Additional DNA sequences in this sample encode the identical CDR3. This chain connects TRBV5-1 to TRBJ2-5; D is perhaps TRBD2 (5 bases). The V and J ends lost 0 bases and 4 bases respectively, with 10 bases between them. This CDR3 has 14 residues. In germline, CDR1 is SGHRS, CDR2 YFSETQ. CDR3 in amino acids: CASSLGRAPETQYF. In nucleotides, the CDR3 is TGCGCCAGCAGCTTGGGGCGGGCCCCAGAGACCCAGTACTTC.

The rearrangement uses TRBV28 and TRBJ2-1; tentatively, D is TRBD2 (5 bases). Germline loops: CDR1 MDHEN, CDR2 SYDVKM. There are 13 residues in the CDR3. V was shortened by 10 bases and J by 1 base, with 11 bases between the two germline ends. The CDR3 DNA reads TGTGCCACCTGCCAGCGGTCCTACAATGAGCAGTTCTTC. Amino acid sequence: CATCQRSYNEQFF.